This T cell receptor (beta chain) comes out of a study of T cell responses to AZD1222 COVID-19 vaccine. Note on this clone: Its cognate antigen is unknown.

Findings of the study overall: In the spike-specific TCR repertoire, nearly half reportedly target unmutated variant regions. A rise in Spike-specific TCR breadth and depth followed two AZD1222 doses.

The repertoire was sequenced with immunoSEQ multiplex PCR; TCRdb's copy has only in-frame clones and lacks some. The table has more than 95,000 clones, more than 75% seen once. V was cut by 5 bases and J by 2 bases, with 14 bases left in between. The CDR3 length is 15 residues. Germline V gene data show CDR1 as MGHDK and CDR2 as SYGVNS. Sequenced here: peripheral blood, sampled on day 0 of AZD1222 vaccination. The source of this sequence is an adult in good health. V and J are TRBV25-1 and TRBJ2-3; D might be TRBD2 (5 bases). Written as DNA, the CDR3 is TGTGCCAGCAGTCCATACGGACTCTCCACAGATACGCAGTATTTT. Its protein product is CASSPYGLSTDTQYF.